This T cell receptor (beta chain) originates from a study of blood T cell repertoires in COVID-19. About the study: Nucleic acid was either cDNA or gDNA, and it came from T cells, B-cell-depleted T cells, or PBMCs.

Original methodology: Amplification of reference gene primers was used by the study to estimate nucleated cell counts. Assay used: immunoSEQ multiplex PCR; TCRdb lists only in-frame clones, some missing. V and J calls and clone size are given by that table; D and trimming were obtained from the DNA. The sample has around 150,000 clones, 75% to 90% seen once; the top ten hold about 4.2%. The CDR3 runs to 15 residues. The germline CDR1 and CDR2 sequences are SGHKS and YYEKEE (reference sequence). V was clipped by 3 bases and J by 8 bases, with 20 bases between them. Sequences were obtained from peripheral blood. The chain has TRBV5-5 and TRBJ1-2; D gene unclear. The receptor was isolated from an older woman with active or convalescent COVID-19. This chain's CDR3 is CASSSDPTEGWGYTF. The CDR3 DNA reads TGTGCCAGCAGCTCCGACCCGACGGAGGGCTGGGGCTACACCTTC.